A single sample gave rise to the 4 T cell receptor beta chains below, sequenced in a study of CXCR3-negative and CXCR3-positive naive CD8 T cells. Overall study findings and caveats: Hydrophobicity was higher for TRB CDR3s found in CXCR3-positive naive cells than in CXCR3-negative naive cells.

Carrying UMI labels, the TRB cDNA libraries were prepared through 5' RACE. TCRdb re-called the 5' RACE reads and gives one entry per CDR3 protein, without DNA. The sample totals about 5,800 distinct CDR3 sequences. No antigen is known for these receptors. Material for sequencing was naive CXCR3+ CD8+ T cells from blood. Subset specified: CD45RO-CCR7+CD27+CD95- naive CD8+ T cells expressing CXCR3 (TNR3+). The receptors were sampled from a human donor in good health. Some clones in this sample may be carry-over from other donors' samples.

This chain links TRBV29-1 with TRBJ2-3; the TRBD2 assignment by TCRdb is unverifiable without DNA. The CDR3 is made up of 17 amino acids. From germline, CDR1 is SQVTM and CDR2 ANQGSEA. The CDR3: CSATPGLAGGSYSTQYF.

The genes are TRBV5-1 and TRBJ1-1; TCRdb designates TRBD1, a call that cannot be tested without DNA. Germline values: CDR1 SGHRS, CDR2 YFSETQ. This CDR3 contains 14 residues. The CDR3 reads CASSLEGGSTEAFF. The full variable domain, with the rest looked up from reference TRBV5-1 and TRBJ1-1, is KAGVTQTPRYLIKTRGQQVTLSCSPISGHRSVSWYQQTPGQGLQFLFEYFSETQRNKGNFPGRFSGRQFSNSRSEMNVSTLELGDSALYLCASSLEGGSTEAFFGQGTRLTVV.

Here the CDR3 reads CSAPKTGENTEAFF. This chain connects TRBV20-1 to TRBJ1-1; TCRdb calls TRBD1, which cannot be checked without DNA. CDR3 length equals 14 residues. The germline gives CDR1 DFQATT, CDR2 SNEGSKA (reference sequence).

The chain employs TRBV29-1 and TRBJ2-3; there is no DNA to check the TCRdb D call of TRBD1. The V gene's germline CDR1 is SQVTM and CDR2 ANQGSEA. The length of the CDR3 is 15 residues. This CDR3 is CSVEGGPGITDTQYF.